These T cell receptor beta chains were read from a single sample in a study of cytomegalovirus exposure and HLA in healthy donors. Profiled with immunoSEQ multiplex PCR; TCRdb holds only in-frame clones, not every one. The repertoire has over 150,000 clones, more than 80% of them found once; the top ten carry 5.5% to 8%. The sample consisted of PBMCs. The source of these receptors is a young woman in good health and CMV-seropositive. CDR3s leave out the opening cysteine and the closing phenylalanine or tryptophan.

v_call	j_call	cdr3_aa
TRBV5-6	TRBJ2-2	ASSVIPSDGELF
TRBV7-2	TRBJ1-6	ASSLAVGPPMDSPLH
TRBV6-5	TRBJ2-5	ASGLSRAQETQY
TRBV5-1	TRBJ2-1	ASSLAGGNYNEQF
TRBV9	TRBJ1-2	ASSDSWGGNGYT
TRBV5-4	TRBJ2-3	ASSPRTSGTDTQY
TRBV29-1	TRBJ2-7	SVGRGWGGTYEQY
TRBV28	TRBJ2-1	ASSLAGLSNNEQF
TRBV10-2	TRBJ1-3	ASSVKGIEGNTIY
TRBV10-3	TRBJ1-5	AIRPTGLNQPQH
TRBV9	TRBJ1-6	ASGGTYNSPLH
TRBV5-1	TRBJ2-7	ASSLLGSLYEQY
TRBV28	TRBJ1-2	ASMLGQGGNYGYT
TRBV5-1	TRBJ2-7	ASSSDRDEQY
TRBV18	TRBJ1-1	ASSPTSRETEAF
TRBV4-1	TRBJ1-5	ASSQVPGISNQPQH
TRBV28	TRBJ1-6	ASSEQGNSPLH
TRBV4-3	TRBJ1-1	ASSQVARGEENTEAF
TRBV7-8	TRBJ1-1	ASTTQYMNTEAF
TRBV5-6	TRBJ1-1	ASSFLSGYTEAF
TRBV28	TRBJ2-7	ASSLRTGSFYEQY
TRBV7-8	TRBJ1-2	ASSPGEYGYT